This T cell receptor beta chain derives from a study of shared T cell receptors in the human thymus. Libraries were prepared by immunoSEQ multiplex PCR; TCRdb keeps only in-frame clonotypes and omits some of them. The table lists hundreds of thousands of clones, approximately 89% of them singletons, with roughly 0.0089% in the top ten. Germline values: CDR1 SGHTA, CDR2 FQGNSA. This CDR3 has 16 residues. The V and J ends lost 4 bases and 1 base, in that order; junction bases with no gene match: 5. This sample was also put to use in a study of human thymus T cells. As that study records: Thymic and blood repertoires seemed to favor certain V and J genes. Related reports documented highly overlapping thymic repertoires among unrelated individuals.

The sequence was collected from a boy younger than two with a congenital heart defect. The chain is built from TRBV7-2 and TRBJ2-3; 10 positions agree with TRBD1. The sequenced material came from thymocytes. The CDR3 region is CASSSGQGVGTDTQYF. The CDR3 DNA sequence: TGTGCCAGCAGCTCCGGACAGGGGGTCGGCACAGATACGCAGTATTTT.